A selection of T cell receptor beta chains follows, all from one sample in a study of OX40 agonist ivuxolimab in advanced cancers. The method was immunoSEQ multiplex PCR; TCRdb's version includes in-frame clones alone and lacks a portion of them. The sample consists of about 73,000 clones, approximately 86% of them appearing once. The sample was CD4+ or CD8+ T cells sorted from blood, taken in a trial of the OX40 agonist ivuxolimab. The receptors come from an adult with an advanced solid tumor such as melanoma, head and neck, liver or kidney cancer. CDR3s leave out the opening cysteine and the closing phenylalanine or tryptophan.

V gene	J gene	CDR3 protein
TRBV5-1	TRBJ2-2	ASSLAGGSSTGELF
TRBV19	TRBJ2-7	ASSIAQGEQY
TRBV7-9	TRBJ2-2	ASSLGGMRTGELF
TRBV2	TRBJ2-7	ASKLAPYEQY
TRBV5-1	TRBJ2-1	ASSSGTSGRSDEQF
TRBV4-3	TRBJ2-7	ASSLTNRGVTEQY
TRBV11-3	TRBJ1-1	ASSLNVPNTEAF
TRBV18	TRBJ1-2	ASSQQRQGSGYT
TRBV5-1	TRBJ1-4	ASSALPEANEKLF
TRBV6-5	TRBJ2-2	ASSQGNTGELF
TRBV6-1	TRBJ1-5	ATSGQSNQPQH
TRBV9	TRBJ2-3	ASSGTQLSTDTQY
TRBV19	TRBJ2-5	ASSIAGQGARETQY
TRBV4-3	TRBJ1-1	ASSQVTGGNTEAF
TRBV7-3	TRBJ2-3	ASSQTGGGTQY
TRBV5-1	TRBJ2-4	ASSLATGQDVQY
TRBV12-5	TRBJ2-1	ASAYLNEQF
TRBV28	TRBJ2-4	ASSLISGAIQY
TRBV7-2	TRBJ2-5	ASSLVALETQY
TRBV7-2	TRBJ1-1	ASSLGGTSNTEAF
TRBV27	TRBJ2-3	ATLRTDTQY
TRBV19	TRBJ2-2	ASSIPASGVNTGELF
TRBV19	TRBJ1-6	ASSWQSSYNSPLH
TRBV27	TRBJ1-6	ASGFGGRYNSPLH
TRBV7-2	TRBJ1-4	ASSRHRATNEKLF
TRBV28	TRBJ2-7	ASSFSGPRYEQY
TRBV7-2	TRBJ2-2	ASSLAFNTGELF
TRBV7-9	TRBJ2-3	ASSFRGGFTDTQY
TRBV30	TRBJ1-1	AWSPLGENTEAF
TRBV7-9	TRBJ1-4	ASSRGINEKLF
TRBV28	TRBJ1-2	ASSLARSYGYT
TRBV6-1	TRBJ1-2	ASSEAPQASYGYT
TRBV7-9	TRBJ2-3	ASSFSRDRGDTQY
TRBV5-1	TRBJ2-2	ASSSRDRGRGELF
TRBV10-1	TRBJ1-2	ASSGTIGYGYT
TRBV19	TRBJ2-2	ASSIDRGGELF
TRBV4-2	TRBJ1-4	ASSQGTNEKLF
TRBV25-1	TRBJ1-2	ASGRTGGYGYT
TRBV6-1	TRBJ2-1	ASSEGQGAGSYNEQF
TRBV5-1	TRBJ2-2	ASSLGGGGAAGELF
TRBV28	TRBJ2-7	ASLRGDRAFYEQY